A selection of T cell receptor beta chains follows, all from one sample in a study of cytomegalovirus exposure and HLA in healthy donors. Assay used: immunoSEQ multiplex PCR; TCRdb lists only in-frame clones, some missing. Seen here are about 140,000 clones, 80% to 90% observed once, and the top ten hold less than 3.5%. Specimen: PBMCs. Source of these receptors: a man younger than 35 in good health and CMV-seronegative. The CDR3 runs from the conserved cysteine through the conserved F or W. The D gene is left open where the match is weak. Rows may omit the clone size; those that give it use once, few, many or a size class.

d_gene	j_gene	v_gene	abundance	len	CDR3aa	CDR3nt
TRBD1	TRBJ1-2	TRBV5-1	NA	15	CASSLTGGNTYGYTF	TGCGCCAGCAGTTTGACAGGGGGTAATACCTATGGCTACACCTTC
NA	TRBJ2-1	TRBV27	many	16	CASSLWSDSSYNEQFF	TGTGCCAGCAGTTTATGGTCCGACAGCTCCTACAATGAGCAGTTCTTC
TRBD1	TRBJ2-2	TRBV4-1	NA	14	CASSQGQGTGELFF	TGCGCCAGCAGCCAAGGACAGGGCACCGGGGAGCTGTTTTTT
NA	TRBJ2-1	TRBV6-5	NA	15	CASSYSSRFYNEQFF	TGTGCCAGCAGTTACTCTTCCAGATTTTACAATGAGCAGTTCTTC
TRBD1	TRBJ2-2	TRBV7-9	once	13	CANPTGDTGELFF	TGTGCCAACCCGACAGGGGACACCGGGGAGCTGTTTTTT
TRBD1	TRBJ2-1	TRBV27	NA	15	CASSSGQGRMNEQFF	TGTGCCAGCAGTTCGGGACAGGGGAGGATGAATGAGCAGTTCTTC
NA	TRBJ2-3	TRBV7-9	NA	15	CASSPGAGVTDTQYF	TGTGCCAGCAGCCCCGGCGCCGGGGTCACAGATACGCAGTATTTT
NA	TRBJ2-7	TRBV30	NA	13	CAWSVGPWGEQYF	TGTGCCTGGAGTGTGGGGCCATGGGGTGAGCAGTACTTC
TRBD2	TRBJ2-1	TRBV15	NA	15	CATSRGLAGGNEQFF	TGTGCCACCAGCAGAGGACTAGCGGGGGGTAATGAGCAGTTCTTC
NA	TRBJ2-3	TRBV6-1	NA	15	CASSGWAGRTDTQYF	TGTGCCAGCAGTGGGTGGGCAGGGAGGACAGATACGCAGTATTTT
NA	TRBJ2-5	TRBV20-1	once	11	CSARQGETQYF	TGCAGTGCCCGCCAGGGAGAGACCCAGTACTTC
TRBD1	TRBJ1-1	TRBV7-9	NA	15	CASSLVDRGNTEAFF	TGTGCCAGCAGCTTAGTGGACAGGGGGAACACTGAAGCTTTCTTT
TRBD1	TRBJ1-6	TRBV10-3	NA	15	CAISEGDRNNSPLHF	TGTGCCATCAGTGAGGGGGACAGAAATAATTCACCCCTCCACTTT
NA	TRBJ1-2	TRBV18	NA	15	CASSPPEGDLSGYTF	TGTGCCAGCTCACCACCGGAGGGAGACCTATCTGGCTACACCTTC
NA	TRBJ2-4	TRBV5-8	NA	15	CASTYRDETKNIQYF	TGTGCCAGCACTTACAGGGATGAAACCAAAAACATTCAGTACTTC
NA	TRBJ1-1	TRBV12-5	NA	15	CASGLREQGNTEAFF	TGTGCTAGTGGTTTGAGGGAACAGGGGAACACTGAAGCTTTCTTT
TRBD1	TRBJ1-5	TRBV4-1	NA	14	CASSQRTGPWSQHF	TGCGCCAGCAGCCAAAGGACAGGGCCCTGGTCCCAGCATTTT
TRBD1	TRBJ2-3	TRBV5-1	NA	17	CASSWAPRQGAIDTQYF	TGCGCCAGCAGCTGGGCCCCTCGACAGGGGGCTATAGATACGCAGTATTTT
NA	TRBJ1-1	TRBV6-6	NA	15	CASNQEAQGKFEAFF	TGTGCCAGCAACCAAGAGGCCCAGGGGAAATTTGAAGCTTTCTTT
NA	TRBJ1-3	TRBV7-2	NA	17	CASSLNQGPGSGNTIYF	TGTGCCAGCAGCTTGAACCAGGGGCCGGGGTCAGGAAACACCATATATTTT
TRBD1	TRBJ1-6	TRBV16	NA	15	CASSPRQGSNSPLHF	TGTGCCAGCAGCCCCCGACAGGGATCTAATTCACCCCTCCACTTT
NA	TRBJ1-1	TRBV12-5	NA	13	CASGLETSTEAFF	TGTGCTAGTGGTTTGGAGACAAGCACTGAAGCTTTCTTT
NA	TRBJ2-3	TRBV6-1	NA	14	CASSDRTDTDTQYF	TGTGCCAGCAGTGACCGGACAGACACAGATACGCAGTATTTT
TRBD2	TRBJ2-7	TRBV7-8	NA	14	CASSRSSGTYEQYF	TGTGCCAGCAGCCGCTCTAGCGGGACCTACGAGCAGTACTTC
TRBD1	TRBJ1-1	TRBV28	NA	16	CASSLRQGVRNTEAFF	TGTGCCAGCAGTTTAAGGCAGGGGGTCAGGAACACTGAAGCTTTCTTT
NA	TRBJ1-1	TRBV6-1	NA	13	CASSQGLNTEAFF	TGTGCCAGCAGCCAGGGGCTGAACACTGAAGCTTTCTTT
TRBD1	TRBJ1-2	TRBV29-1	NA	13	CSVFTGALNGYTF	TGCAGCGTTTTTACAGGGGCGCTTAATGGCTACACCTTC
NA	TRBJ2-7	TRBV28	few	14	CASSSGGAIYEQYF	TGTGCCAGCAGTTCCGGAGGAGCGATCTACGAGCAGTACTTC
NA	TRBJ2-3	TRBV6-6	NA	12	CASSSRGDTQYF	TGTGCCAGCAGTTCCAGGGGTGATACGCAGTATTTT
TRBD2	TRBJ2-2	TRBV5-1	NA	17	CASSPSPAGEDTGELFF	TGCGCCAGCAGCCCCTCCCCAGCGGGAGAGGACACCGGGGAGCTGTTTTTT
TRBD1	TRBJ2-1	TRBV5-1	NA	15	CASSARPDRVNEQFF	TGCGCCAGCAGCGCCAGACCAGACAGGGTCAATGAGCAGTTCTTC
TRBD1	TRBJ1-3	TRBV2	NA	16	CASSARDRLSGNTIYF	TGTGCCAGCAGTGCGAGGGACAGGCTCTCTGGAAACACCATATATTTT
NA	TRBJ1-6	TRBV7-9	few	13	CASSLGGNSPLHF	TGTGCCAGCAGCTTGGGGGGTAATTCACCCCTCCACTTT
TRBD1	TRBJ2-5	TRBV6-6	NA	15	CASCRDRGGLETQYF	TGTGCCAGCTGTAGAGACAGGGGTGGCTTGGAGACCCAGTACTTC
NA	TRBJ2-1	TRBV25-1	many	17	CASSRREVSGRFDEQFF	TGTGCCAGCAGTAGGAGGGAGGTTAGTGGTCGGTTCGATGAGCAGTTCTTC
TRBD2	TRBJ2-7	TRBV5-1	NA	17	CASSLDLSGRNPYEQYF	TGCGCCAGCAGCTTGGACCTTAGCGGGAGGAACCCCTACGAGCAGTACTTC
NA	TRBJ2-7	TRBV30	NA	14	CAWSREIGSDEQYF	TGTGCCTGGAGTCGGGAGATAGGTTCAGACGAGCAGTACTTC
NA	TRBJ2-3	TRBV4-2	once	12	CASSQEGDTQYF	TGTGCCAGCAGCCAGGAGGGGGATACGCAGTATTTT
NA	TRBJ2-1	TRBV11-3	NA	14	CASSLGGRGNEQFF	TGTGCCAGCAGCTTAGGTGGGAGAGGCAATGAGCAGTTCTTC
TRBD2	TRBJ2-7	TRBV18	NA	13	CASSPTGGYEQYF	TGTGCCAGCTCACCAACGGGGGGGTACGAGCAGTACTTC
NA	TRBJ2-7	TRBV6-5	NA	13	CAARQGSGYEQYF	TGTGCCGCCCGTCAGGGGAGTGGGTACGAGCAGTACTTC
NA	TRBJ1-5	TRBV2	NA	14	CASSFIPGGQPQHF	TGTGCCAGCAGCTTTATTCCGGGCGGGCAGCCCCAGCATTTT
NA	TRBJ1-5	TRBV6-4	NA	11	CASSQGTPQHF	TGTGCCAGCAGTCAAGGGACTCCCCAGCATTTT
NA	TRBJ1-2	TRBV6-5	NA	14	CASSYSSANYGYTF	TGTGCCAGCAGTTACTCTTCAGCTAACTATGGCTACACCTTC
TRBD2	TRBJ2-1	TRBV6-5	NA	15	CASSSSASGSDEQFF	TGTGCCAGCAGTTCCTCGGCTAGCGGGAGTGATGAGCAGTTCTTC
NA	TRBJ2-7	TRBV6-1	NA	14	CASSDLLRDHEQYF	TGTGCCAGCAGTGATCTGTTGAGGGATCACGAGCAGTACTTC
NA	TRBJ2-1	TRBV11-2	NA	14	CASSATRQDNEQFF	TGTGCCAGCAGCGCTACTCGACAGGACAATGAGCAGTTCTTC
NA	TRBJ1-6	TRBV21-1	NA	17	CASSKGMGGSYNSPLHF	TGTGCCAGCAGCAAGGGGATGGGGGGGTCCTATAATTCACCCCTCCACTTT